These 28 T cell receptor beta chains came from one sample sequenced in a study of regulatory T cells in long-lasting Graves disease. Building the TCR beta libraries relied on iRepertoire HTBI primers, and CDR3 regions underwent Arm-PCR. Via MiXCR, TCRdb re-called the multiplex PCR reads, giving one row per CDR3 protein. Among fewer than 500,000 distinct CDR3 sequences listed, around 16% were seen once. Documented time point: newly diagnosed GD, antithyroid drugs for less than 3 months. Isolated PBMC RNA provided the starting material for the TCR library. These data were likewise used in another study, on T cells in Graves' hyperthyroidism and ophthalmopathy.

This specimen was peripheral blood mononuclear cells (PBMCs), taken at new diagnosis, from a patient treated with antithyroid drugs. The receptors derive from a man aged 40-50 years with Graves disease.

A few counts support this clonotype. This could be a read error, since a much larger clone is one nucleotide away. Since no conserved phenylalanine or tryptophan closes the CDR3, a read error is the likely cause. The chain carries TRBV2 and TRBJ2-7; D is perhaps TRBD1 (6 bases). Trimming pared 1 base from V and 0 bases from J, leaving 7 bases between. Germline loops: CDR1 SNHLY, CDR2 FYNNEI. The CDR3 runs 14 residues. CDR3 sequence reads: CASSEGQVSYEQYL. In nucleotides, the CDR3 is TGTGCCAGCAGTGAAGGACAGGTCTCCTACGAGCAGTACCTC.

In this sample, this clonotype turned up a few times. The chain joins TRBV29-1 to TRBJ2-4, with D possibly being TRBD2 (5 bases). The CDR3 totals 13 residues. Germline V gene data show CDR1 as SQVTM and CDR2 as ANQGSEA. The ends were cut back, 0 bases at V and 8 bases at J, with 11 bases in the middle. CDR3 residues: CSVEDRDRDIQYF. The CDR3 nucleotides read TGCAGCGTTGAAGACCGGGATCGGGACATTCAGTACTTC.

CDR3 residues: CSARDLHQEAFF. CDR3 bases: TGCAGTGCTAGAGATCTTCATCAGGAAGCTTTCTTT. The chain links TRBV20-1 to TRBJ1-1; D call uncertain. Germline CDR1 is DFQATT and CDR2 is SNEGSKA (reference sequence). This CDR3 contains 12 residues. V lost 0 bases and J lost 8, with 10 bases in between.

This chain joins TRBV11-1 and TRBJ1-1, with D possibly being TRBD1 (6 bases). Germline CDR1 SGHAT, CDR2 FQDESV (reference sequence). V was clipped by 4 bases and J by 3 bases, with 15 bases between them. The CDR3 contains 15 residues. CDR3 loop: CASSSLLRGDTEAFF. Written as DNA, the CDR3 is TGTGCCAGCAGCTCCCTGTTGAGGGGGGACACTGAAGCTTTCTTT.

The sample holds many counts of this clonotype. The rearrangement uses TRBV7-9 and TRBJ2-1; possibly TRBD2 for D (6 bases). Between the trimmed V and J ends, which lost 5 bases and 1 base, there was a span of 12 bases. The V gene's germline CDR1 is SEHNR and CDR2 FQNEAQ (reference sequence). The CDR3 is 15 residues long. CDR3 in amino acids: CASSIGTASYNEQFF. CDR3 DNA sequence: TGTGCCAGCAGCATCGGGACTGCGTCCTACAATGAGCAGTTCTTC.

This clonotype was observed many times. The genes are TRBV6-2 or TRBV6-3 and TRBJ2-7; 9 nucleotides line up with TRBD2. Germline V lookup: CDR1 MNHEY, CDR2 SVGEGT. The V segment lost 10 bases and the J segment 0 bases; nucleotides outside the gene matches: 4. This CDR3 contains 13 residues. CDR3 region: CATIAGVSYEQYF. The CDR3 DNA is TGTGCCACCATAGCGGGGGTCTCCTACGAGCAGTACTTC.

As regards this clonotype: One base separates it from a far larger clone, so it is likely a read error. V usage is TRBV6-1 and J usage is TRBJ2-7, with 9 bases fitting TRBD2. Trimming cost V 9 bases and J 7 bases; bases outside gene matches: 7. Germline loops: CDR1 MNHNS, CDR2 SASEGT. This CDR3 spans 12 amino acids. The CDR3 nucleotides are TGTGCCAGTAGACTAGCGGACAATGAGCAGTACTTC. This translates into CASRLADNEQYF.

The rearrangement joins TRBV2 to TRBJ2-7; 9 bases fit TRBD2. The V and J ends lost 7 bases and 7 bases, in that order; junction bases with no gene match: 11. Germline CDR1 is SNHLY and CDR2 is FYNNEI. The CDR3 sequence is 14 residues long. The CDR3 DNA follows: TGTGCCAGCACTGGGACTAGCAGAAACCTGGAGCAGTACTTC. It specifies CASTGTSRNLEQYF. The variable domain in full, completed from reference TRBV2 and TRBJ2-7, reads EPEVTQTPSHQVTQMGQEVILRCVPISNHLYFYWYRQILGQKVEFLVSFYNNEISEKSEIFDDQFSVERPDGSNFTLKIRSTKLEDSAMYFCASTGTSRNLEQYFGPGTRLTVT.

On this clonotype itself: The conserved phenylalanine or tryptophan is not found at the CDR3 terminus, so this likely reflects a read error. The genes are TRBV9 and TRBJ2-7; 7 bases are a match to TRBD2. CDR1 is SGDLS, CDR2 YYNGEE, per germline. The CDR3 contains 15 residues. V shed 3 bases and J 0 bases; nucleotides not matched to a gene: 6. The CDR3 sequence: CASSGQGGSSYEQYS. DNA of the CDR3: TGTGCCAGCAGCGGTCAAGGCGGGAGCTCCTACGAGCAGTACTCC.

This clonotype was recorded many times. V gene TRBV30 combines with J gene TRBJ2-1, with 7 bases matching TRBD2. From germline, CDR1 is GTSNPN and CDR2 SVGIG (reference sequence). CDR3 length: 14 residues. V lost 1 base to trimming and J lost 4 bases; unmatched junction nucleotides: 4. CDR3 sequence reads: CAWSAGRGYNEQFF. The DNA for the CDR3 is TGTGCCTGGAGTGCGGGGAGGGGTTACAATGAGCAGTTCTTC.

The table lists this clonotype with many counts. V usage is TRBV19 and J usage is TRBJ2-1; 7 nucleotides agree with TRBD2. The CDR3 is 14 amino acids. The V and J ends lost 5 bases and 5 bases, in that order; junction bases with no gene match: 6. Germline loops: CDR1 LNHDA, CDR2 SQIVND (reference sequence). CDR3 DNA: TGTGCCAGTAGTGTGCGGGAGATCAACAATGAGCAGTTCTTC. This gives the protein CASSVREINNEQFF.

J is TRBJ2-5 and V is TRBV7-6, with D hard to call. Between the trimmed V and J ends, which lost 1 base and 4 bases, there was a span of 13 bases. CDR1 and CDR2 (germline): SGHVS, FNYEAQ. The CDR3 has 15 residues. CDR3 amino acids: CASSLEGISRETQYF. DNA of the CDR3: TGTGCCAGCAGCTTAGAGGGTATCTCGAGAGAGACCCAGTACTTC.

This clonotype was seen repeatedly, ten times or more. V and J are TRBV27 and TRBJ2-1; D is uncertain. The germline V and J ends were trimmed by 8 bases and 6 bases, with 14 bases remaining between them. The CDR3 has 13 residues. CDR1 is MNHEY and CDR2 is SMNVEV in the germline V gene (reference sequence). The CDR3 DNA reads TGTGCCAGCTCTTTCGGCAGGTCCAATGAGCAGTTCTTC. Its translation is CASSFGRSNEQFF.

This clonotype was seen at least ten times. The chain is built from TRBV7-3 and TRBJ2-2; the D gene is possibly TRBD1 (7 bases). The V gene lost 7 bases and the J gene lost 5 bases, with 17 bases spanning the gap. This CDR3 has 15 residues. The V gene's germline CDR1 is SGHTA and CDR2 FQGTGA. Here the CDR3 DNA reads TGTGCCAGCACTCTAGAGGGGGCGGGGACCGGGGAGCTGTTTTTT. The encoded protein is CASTLEGAGTGELFF.

This clonotype was seen many times. V gene TRBV7-2 combines with J gene TRBJ2-1, with TRBD1 matching over 9 bases. Germline V lookup: CDR1 SGHTA, CDR2 FQGNSA. V lost 1 base to trimming and J lost 4 bases; unmatched junction nucleotides: 5. This CDR3 has 16 amino acids. The CDR3 region is CASSLGGQGVYNEQFF. CDR3 sequence (DNA): TGTGCCAGCAGCTTAGGGGGACAGGGTGTTTACAATGAGCAGTTCTTC. Variable domain in full (rest from reference TRBV7-2 and TRBJ2-1): GAGVSQSPSNKVTEKGKDVELRCDPISGHTALYWYRQSLGQGLEFLIYFQGNSAPDKSGLPSDRFSAERTGGSVSTLTIQRTQQEDSAVYLCASSLGGQGVYNEQFFGPGTRLTVL.

This clonotype has a count of ten or more. This chain connects TRBV29-1 to TRBJ1-1; D is unresolved. Germline CDR1 is SQVTM and CDR2 is ANQGSEA. V lost 3 bases, J lost 0 bases, and 5 bases lay in between. The CDR3 loop spans 12 amino acids. In DNA form, the CDR3 reads TGCAGCGTTGACAGAATGAACACTGAAGCTTTCTTT. Its translation: CSVDRMNTEAFF.

This clonotype was seen repeatedly, ten times or more. The V and J genes are TRBV11-2 and TRBJ2-1, with D unresolved. There are 13 residues in the CDR3. The germline V and J ends were trimmed by 5 bases and 10 bases, with 15 bases remaining between them. Germline-derived CDR1 and CDR2 are SGHAT and FQNNGV. For the CDR3, the DNA is TGTGCCAGCAGCAAACGCCCATTAGAGGAGCAGTTCTTC. Protein sequence: CASSKRPLEEQFF.

This clonotype has at least ten counts. V usage is TRBV20-1 and J usage is TRBJ2-3, with TRBD2 as a possible D gene (6 bases). This CDR3 is 13 amino acids long. Trimming shortened V by 3 bases and J by 3 bases, and 10 bases separated the two germline ends. Per germline, CDR1 DFQATT and CDR2 SNEGSKA (reference sequence). The CDR3 spells CSASSAGTDTQYF. The CDR3 DNA reads TGCAGTGCTAGTTCAGCGGGTACAGATACGCAGTATTTT.

This chain joins TRBV5-1 and TRBJ2-3; D is undetermined. V was cut by 1 base and J by 0 bases, with 9 bases left in between. Germline assignment: CDR1 SGHRS and CDR2 YFSETQ. This CDR3 spans 15 amino acids. CDR3 in DNA: TGCGCCAGCAGCTTGTTCGGATCTAGCACAGATACGCAGTATTTT. It specifies CASSLFGSSTDTQYF.

The chain joins TRBV15 to TRBJ2-1; 10 bases agree with TRBD2. Germline assignment: CDR1 LNHNV and CDR2 YYDKDF (reference sequence). V shed 0 bases and J 6 bases; nucleotides not matched to a gene: 2. The CDR3 runs 15 residues. The CDR3 protein is CATSREAGGVNEQFF. CDR3 DNA: TGTGCCACCAGCAGAGAAGCGGGAGGGGTCAATGAGCAGTTCTTC.

A few counts support this clonotype. J is TRBJ2-2 and V is TRBV29-1; D could derive from TRBD1 or TRBD2 (5 bases each). Deletions cut 6 bases from V and 9 bases from J, with 14 bases between. Germline CDR1 is SQVTM and CDR2 is ANQGSEA. The CDR3 loop spans 12 amino acids. In DNA form, the CDR3 reads TGCAGCGTGGGGACCGCAGCCCGGGAGCTGTTTTTT. Its translation: CSVGTAARELFF.

This clonotype was recorded many times. V is TRBV5-1 and J is TRBJ2-2, with D maybe TRBD2 (5 bases). The V end lost 4 bases, the J end lost 5 bases, and 18 bases lay between the germline ends. This CDR3 spans 16 amino acids. Germline loops: CDR1 SGHRS, CDR2 YFSETQ. This CDR3 reads CASSHRRAPGTGELFF. In DNA, the CDR3 is TGCGCCAGCAGCCACCGTCGTGCCCCGGGAACCGGGGAGCTGTTTTTT.

The CDR3 DNA is TGTGCCAGACCCCCGAAGGAGACCCAGTACTTC. This codes for CARPPKETQYF. The J gene is TRBJ2-5, the V gene TRBV19; D remains unclear. Per germline, CDR1 LNHDA and CDR2 SQIVND (reference sequence). The CDR3 runs 11 residues. Trimming shortened V by 9 bases and J by 5 bases, and 10 bases separated the two germline ends.

Many counts were recorded for this clonotype. The chain links TRBV18 to TRBJ2-7; D gene unclear. The length of the CDR3 is 16 residues. The germline V gene encodes CDR1 KGHSH and CDR2 LQKENI. The V gene lost 0 bases and the J gene lost 2 bases, with 14 bases spanning the gap. The CDR3 DNA is TGTGCCAGCTCACCACCGTTCTCGGTGGGGACCTACGAGCAGTACTTC. Its protein product is CASSPPFSVGTYEQYF.

The sample holds many counts of this clonotype. The V call is TRBV5-1, the J call TRBJ2-1; the D is unclear. Germline V lookup: CDR1 SGHRS, CDR2 YFSETQ. The CDR3 spans 12 residues. The V and J ends lost 4 bases and 11 bases respectively, with 13 bases between them. CDR3 sequence reads: CASSEDARKQFF. CDR3 in DNA: TGCGCCAGCAGCGAGGACGCCAGAAAGCAGTTCTTC.

In this sample, this clonotype turned up many times. This chain joins TRBV2 and TRBJ2-1, with D possibly being TRBD1 or TRBD2 (5 bases each). This CDR3 has 14 residues. With 8 bases removed from V and 3 bases from J, the gap between germline ends came to 14 bases. In germline, CDR1 is SNHLY, CDR2 FYNNEI. The CDR3 protein is CASGQRDLYNEQFF. As DNA, the CDR3 is TGTGCCAGCGGCCAAAGGGACCTCTACAATGAGCAGTTCTTC.

This clonotype was seen many times. This chain connects TRBV5-5 to TRBJ2-2; D might be TRBD1 (5 bases). The CDR3 spans 15 residues. Trimming took off 5 bases at V and 2 bases at J, with 13 bases between the two ends. Looked up from germline, CDR1 is SGHKS and CDR2 is YYEKEE (reference sequence). CDR3 protein: CASSNQGRNTGELFF. CDR3 nucleotide sequence: TGTGCCAGCAGTAACCAGGGTCGCAACACCGGGGAGCTGTTTTTT.

This clonotype was picked up a small number of times. The chain couples TRBV7-2 to TRBJ2-2; unclear D gene. V lost 3 bases and J lost 3, with 8 bases in between. Germline V lookup: CDR1 SGHTA, CDR2 FQGNSA. The CDR3 is made up of 14 amino acids. CDR3 region: CASSFSWDTGELFF. The CDR3 DNA follows: TGTGCCAGCAGCTTTTCTTGGGACACCGGGGAGCTGTTTTTT.